This is a list of T cell receptor beta chains from one sample in a study of OX40 agonist ivuxolimab in advanced cancers. Profiling relied on immunoSEQ multiplex PCR, and the TCRdb table lists in-frame clones only, not all of them. The table lists fewer than 80,000 clones, more than 65% of them singletons. The material was CD4+ or CD8+ T cells sorted from blood, obtained in a trial of the OX40 agonist ivuxolimab. These receptors were taken from an adult with an advanced solid tumor such as melanoma, head and neck, liver or kidney cancer. Both conserved end residues are trimmed from each CDR3. The D gene is left open where the match is weak.

D gene	V gene	J gene	CDR3 protein
-	TRBV5-4	TRBJ1-1	ASSFRGSDTEAF
TRBD1	TRBV5-1	TRBJ1-6	ASRRAGTGGSPLH
TRBD1	TRBV5-8	TRBJ2-4	ASSSAGQGWNIQY
TRBD1	TRBV7-2	TRBJ1-2	ASSLDRGTYGYT
-	TRBV6-4	TRBJ1-5	ASSDSGQPQH
-	TRBV2	TRBJ1-5	ASRANRDNQPQH
-	TRBV7-2	TRBJ2-7	ASSLVWQGTDEQY
TRBD1	TRBV11-2	TRBJ1-6	ASSLVQGALSPLH
-	TRBV7-2	TRBJ1-4	ASSPTGDNEKLF
TRBD1	TRBV7-2	TRBJ2-5	ASSSGQVGETQY
TRBD1	TRBV5-6	TRBJ1-2	ASSLWTGYGYT
-	TRBV5-1	TRBJ1-6	ASSLGGSSNSPLH
-	TRBV7-2	TRBJ2-4	ASSSQGNIQY
-	TRBV15	TRBJ2-7	ATSREVVVYEQY
-	TRBV9	TRBJ2-3	ASSRTTGTDTQY
TRBD2	TRBV7-6	TRBJ2-5	ASSLLERLAGGQETQY
-	TRBV5-6	TRBJ2-5	ASSLVGQYQETQY
-	TRBV7-9	TRBJ1-1	ASSLAQTAEAF
-	TRBV7-3	TRBJ1-1	ASSPGAANTEAF
TRBD1	TRBV4-1	TRBJ1-2	ASSRTGPGDYGYT
TRBD2	TRBV5-1	TRBJ2-5	ASSRGGREETQY
-	TRBV7-9	TRBJ1-2	ASSLEEGGWGYT
-	TRBV7-2	TRBJ1-5	ASSLTPGFQQPQH
-	TRBV20-1	TRBJ1-1	SASWATEAF
-	TRBV9	TRBJ1-2	ASTPEGFNYGYT
-	TRBV6-5	TRBJ1-3	ASRGSGNTIY
TRBD1	TRBV12-5	TRBJ2-7	ASGLVTGGSTYEQY
-	TRBV6-5	TRBJ1-2	ASTLGGNRPHGYT
TRBD2	TRBV27	TRBJ2-1	ASMRLAGNEQF
-	TRBV7-9	TRBJ1-2	ASSSTGMYGYT
-	TRBV5-4	TRBJ1-5	ASSLTGNQPQH
-	TRBV23-1	TRBJ1-3	ASSPLLPPRDRNTIY
TRBD1	TRBV4-2	TRBJ1-2	ASSQESRTGNGYT
-	TRBV6-6	TRBJ1-3	ATRRSSGNTIY
-	TRBV7-9	TRBJ1-2	ASSLEGGSNYGYT
-	TRBV2	TRBJ2-5	ASSRGQETQY
TRBD1	TRBV4-3	TRBJ1-1	ASSQGGQGPNTEAF
-	TRBV28	TRBJ1-6	ASYSNNSPLH
-	TRBV9	TRBJ2-1	ASSVGHRQGPYNEQF
-	TRBV27	TRBJ1-1	ASSLRLRQGWGTEAF